This T cell receptor (beta chain) is from a study of regulatory T cells in long-lasting Graves disease. This clonotype was seen repeatedly, ten times or more. The TCR beta library used iRepertoire HTBI primers with Arm-PCR amplification of CDR3. TCRdb re-called the multiplex PCR reads through MiXCR, storing one row per CDR3 protein. The data hold fewer than 600,000 distinct CDR3 sequences, with 22% observed a single time. As to time point: persistent/refractory GD, antithyroid drugs over 5 years with positive TRAb. The TCR library was made from RNA extracted from PBMCs. This CDR3 comprises 14 residues. With V trimmed by 4 bases and J by 3 bases, 6 bases remained unmatched. CDR1 is SEHNR, CDR2 FQNEAQ, per germline (reference sequence).

The clonotype comes from a female donor with Graves disease. V is TRBV7-9 and J is TRBJ2-7; 7 nucleotides align to TRBD1. Sequencing was performed on peripheral blood mononuclear cells (PBMCs), taken when the disease was refractory, from a patient treated with antithyroid drugs. The CDR3 spells CASSSETGSYEQYF. CDR3 bases: TGTGCCAGCAGCTCAGAGACAGGGAGCTACGAGCAGTACTTC.